The 18 T cell receptor beta chains presented below share a single source sample, sequenced in a study of blood T cell repertoires in COVID-19. The data were produced by immunoSEQ multiplex PCR, yet TCRdb's version contains in-frame clones alone and is incomplete. The top ten hold around 10% of the sample, which has about 120,000 clones, 65% to 90% seen once. Sequencing was performed on peripheral blood. The receptors were gathered from a human donor in a cohort sampled during active COVID-19.

The V call is TRBV28, the J call TRBJ1-3; no clear D gene. The CDR3 spans 17 residues. Trimming removed 4 bases from V and 4 bases from J, with 20 bases in between. The germline gives CDR1 MDHEN, CDR2 SYDVKM. The CDR3 sequence: CASSSPTRSAGGNTIYF. The CDR3 nucleotides are TGTGCCAGCAGTTCCCCCACAAGATCCGCGGGAGGAAACACCATATATTTT. Drawing the rest from reference TRBV28 and TRBJ1-3, the complete variable domain is DVKVTQSSRYLVKRTGEKVFLECVQDMDHENMFWYRQDPGLGLRLIYFSYDVKMKEKGDIPEGYSVSREKKERFSLILESASTNQTSMYLCASSSPTRSAGGNTIYFGEGSWLTVV.

This chain uses TRBV5-1 with TRBJ1-2, with a tentative D call TRBD1 (5 bases). Germline V gives CDR1 SGHRS, CDR2 YFSETQ. The CDR3 covers 14 residues. The germline V and J ends were trimmed by 4 bases and 5 bases, with 15 bases remaining between them. CDR3 bases: TGCGCCAGCAGCCCGGCGGCGGGGGAATATGGCTACACCTTC. Protein sequence: CASSPAAGEYGYTF.

The V and J genes are TRBV19 and TRBJ2-3, with 8 bases aligning to TRBD1. Losses at the gene ends were 5 bases for V and 8 bases for J; bases not matched to a gene: 12. The CDR3 runs to 15 residues. CDR1 is LNHDA and CDR2 is SQIVND in the germline V gene (reference sequence). The CDR3 is CASSSRTGTGTTQYF. In DNA, the CDR3 is TGTGCCAGTAGTTCCCGGACAGGGACAGGAACTACGCAGTATTTT.

V is TRBV21-1 and J is TRBJ2-5; the table gives TRBD2 as D, unverified against the DNA. TRBV21-1 is marked as a pseudogene. CDR3 length: 16 residues. Here the CDR3 reads CASSRTSGGARETQYF. The CDR3, as DNA: TGTGCCAGCAGCAGGACTAGCGGGGGGGCACGGGAGACCCAGTACTTC.

J is TRBJ2-5 and V is TRBV7-2; a possible D gene is TRBD2 (5 bases). CDR3 length: 13 residues. CDR1 is SGHTA and CDR2 is FQGNSA in the germline V gene. V lost 3 bases, J lost 5 bases, and 10 bases lay in between. The CDR3 region is CASSFRRAETQYF. The CDR3 DNA reads as TGTGCCAGCAGCTTCCGGCGGGCCGAGACCCAGTACTTC.

As DNA, the CDR3 is TGTGCCAGCTCACCAACTCCTCTGAACACTGAAGCTTTCTTT. Translation: CASSPTPLNTEAFF. The V call is TRBV18, the J call TRBJ1-1; D unclear. Between the trimmed V and J ends, which lost 2 bases and 0 bases, there was a span of 7 bases. The germline CDR1 and CDR2 sequences are KGHSH and LQKENI. The CDR3 extends over 14 amino acids. Full variable domain (outside the CDR3, taken from reference TRBV18 and TRBJ1-1): NAGVMQNPRHLVRRRGQEARLRCSPMKGHSHVYWYRQLPEEGLKFMVYLQKENIIDESGMPKERFSAEFPKEGPSILRIQQVVRGDSAAYFCASSPTPLNTEAFFGQGTRLTVV.

This chain connects TRBV3-1 (or the pseudogene TRBV3-2) to TRBJ1-3; 7 nucleotides agree with TRBD1. Germline V CDR1 and CDR2: LGHDT, YNNKEL (reference sequence). This CDR3 has 16 residues. V lost 4 bases to trimming and J lost 0 bases; unmatched junction nucleotides: 6. The CDR3 nucleotides read TGTGCCAGCAGCCTGACCTACAGGGGCTCTGGAAACACCATATATTTT. Amino acid sequence: CASSLTYRGSGNTIYF.

The rearrangement uses TRBV5-4 and TRBJ2-5, with 15 bases aligning to TRBD2. This CDR3 contains 18 residues. Germline V gene lookup returns CDR1 SGHNT and CDR2 YYREEE (reference sequence). The V segment lost 4 bases and the J segment 5 bases; nucleotides outside the gene matches: 12. This chain's CDR3 is CASSDGLAGGPRRETQYF. In DNA form, the CDR3 reads TGTGCCAGCAGCGACGGACTAGCGGGGGGGCCGCGGCGTGAGACCCAGTACTTC.

The gene calls are TRBV7-2 and TRBJ2-3, with unresolved D. CDR1 and CDR2 from the germline V gene are SGHTA and FQGNSA. The CDR3 consists of 14 residues. Trimming left V 5 bases short and J 0 bases short, with 9 bases between. In DNA form, the CDR3 reads TGTGCCAGCAGCGTATTCCGGAGCACAGATACGCAGTATTTT. This sequence encodes CASSVFRSTDTQYF.

V usage is TRBV3-1 (or the pseudogene TRBV3-2) and J usage is TRBJ1-4; 7 bases match TRBD1. The CDR3 totals 15 residues. Germline V gene lookup returns CDR1 LGHDT and CDR2 YNNKEL (reference sequence). Unmatched junction bases numbered 15, after V lost 4 bases and J lost 13 bases. The CDR3 reads CASSPRDRLMKRLFF. In DNA, the CDR3 is TGTGCCAGCAGCCCCCGGGACAGATTAATGAAAAGACTGTTTTTT.

This clone was seen only once. The V call is TRBV6-9, the J call TRBJ2-3, with D possibly being TRBD1 (7 bases). CDR3 length equals 16 residues. V shed 0 bases and J shed 2 bases, with 12 bases lying between them. Germline CDR1 and CDR2: MNHGY and SVAAGI. The CDR3 region has the DNA TGTGCCAGCAGTTATTCAGCAGGGGGGATCACAGATACGCAGTATTTT. Translated, it gives CASSYSAGGITDTQYF.

The genes are TRBV2 and TRBJ1-4; a weak D match, TRBD1 (6 bases). Germline V CDR1 and CDR2: SNHLY, FYNNEI. There are 12 residues in the CDR3. V gave up 8 bases and J gave up 5 bases, with 9 bases separating them. This chain's CDR3 is CASRTENEKLFF. In DNA, the CDR3 is TGTGCCAGCCGGACAGAGAATGAAAAACTGTTTTTT. The full variable domain, in which reference TRBV2 and TRBJ1-4 provide the parts outside the CDR3, is EPEVTQTPSHQVTQMGQEVILRCVPISNHLYFYWYRQILGQKVEFLVSFYNNEISEKSEIFDDQFSVERPDGSNFTLKIRSTKLEDSAMYFCASRTENEKLFFGSGTQLSVL.

The chain has TRBV28 and TRBJ2-3; no clear D. CDR1 and CDR2 from the germline V gene are MDHEN and SYDVKM. The CDR3 runs 12 residues. Trimming shortened V by 3 bases and J by 5 bases, and 6 bases separated the two germline ends. For the CDR3, the DNA is TGTGCCAGCAGTTTGTGGAGAGATACGCAGTATTTT. This translates into CASSLWRDTQYF. The whole variable domain, filled in from reference TRBV28 and TRBJ2-3, reads DVKVTQSSRYLVKRTGEKVFLECVQDMDHENMFWYRQDPGLGLRLIYFSYDVKMKEKGDIPEGYSVSREKKERFSLILESASTNQTSMYLCASSLWRDTQYFGPGTRLTVL.

The chain combines TRBV5-8 with TRBJ2-6; D is unclear. The CDR3 is 17 residues long. The germline V gene has CDR1 SGHTS and CDR2 YDEGEE. V lost 0 bases, J lost 0 bases, and 10 bases lay in between. The CDR3 here is CASSLDSIRSGANVLTF. The CDR3 nucleotides read TGTGCCAGCAGCTTGGATTCTATCCGCTCTGGGGCCAACGTCCTGACTTTC.

The J gene is TRBJ2-5, the V gene TRBV12-5; D is perhaps TRBD1 (6 bases). This CDR3 has 13 amino acids. CDR1 is LGHNT, CDR2 FRNRAP, per germline. V was cut by 7 bases and J by 5 bases, with 14 bases left in between. This chain's CDR3 is CASAIWDNETQYF. CDR3 DNA sequence: TGTGCTAGTGCCATCTGGGACAACGAGACCCAGTACTTC.

The sample holds a few counts of this clone. V is TRBV7-2 and J is TRBJ2-7, with 10 nucleotides matching TRBD1. Trimming took 3 bases from V and 7 from J; bases not matched to a gene: 9. Per the germline V gene, CDR1 is SGHTA and CDR2 is FQGNSA. The CDR3 loop spans 15 amino acids. The CDR3 DNA is TGTGCCAGCAGCTTTTTGAGAGGACAGGGGGGTGAGCAGTACTTC. Amino acids: CASSFLRGQGGEQYF.

The CDR3 is CASSLELGHVLETQYF. CDR3 DNA sequence: TGCGCCAGCAGCTTAGAACTGGGACACGTATTAGAGACCCAGTACTTC. This chain joins TRBV5-1 and TRBJ2-5, with D tentatively TRBD1 (6 bases). Trimming removed 2 bases at V and 4 bases at J, with 18 bases between. Per germline, CDR1 SGHRS and CDR2 YFSETQ. This CDR3 spans 16 amino acids. The whole variable domain, remainder taken from reference TRBV5-1 and TRBJ2-5, is KAGVTQTPRYLIKTRGQQVTLSCSPISGHRSVSWYQQTPGQGLQFLFEYFSETQRNKGNFPGRFSGRQFSNSRSEMNVSTLELGDSALYLCASSLELGHVLETQYFGPGTRLLVL.

The chain links TRBV6-2 or TRBV6-3 to TRBJ1-2, with TRBD1 matching 7 bases. CDR1 MNHEY and CDR2 SVGEGT come from the germline V gene. V was clipped by 4 bases and J by 0 bases; unmatched bases: 5. This CDR3 spans 15 amino acids. CDR3 DNA sequence: TGTGCCAGCAGTTTACGGGACAGTGCTAACTATGGCTACACCTTC. It codes for CASSLRDSANYGYTF.